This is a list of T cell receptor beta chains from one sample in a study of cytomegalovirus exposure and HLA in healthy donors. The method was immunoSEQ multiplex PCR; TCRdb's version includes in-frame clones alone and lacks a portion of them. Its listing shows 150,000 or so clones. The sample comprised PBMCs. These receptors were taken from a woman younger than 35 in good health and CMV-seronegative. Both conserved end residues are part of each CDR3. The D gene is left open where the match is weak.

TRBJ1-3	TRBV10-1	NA	CASSNPQDSGNTIYF	TGCGCCAGCAGTAATCCACAGGACTCTGGAAACACCATATATTTT
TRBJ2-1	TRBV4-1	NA	CASSQDRGGTYNEQFF	TGCGCCAGCAGCCAAGATCGAGGGGGTACCTACAATGAGCAGTTCTTC
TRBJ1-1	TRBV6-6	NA	CASTESQVLNTEAFF	TGTGCCAGCACTGAATCACAGGTATTGAACACTGAAGCTTTCTTT
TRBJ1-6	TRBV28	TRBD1	CASSGTDSHNSPLHF	TGTGCCAGCAGTGGGACAGATTCTCATAATTCACCCCTCCACTTT
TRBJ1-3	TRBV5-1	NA	CASSFVGDSGNTIYF	TGCGCCAGCAGCTTTGTAGGAGACTCTGGAAACACCATATATTTT
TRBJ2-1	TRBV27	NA	CASNPIGGRSYNEQFF	TGTGCCAGCAACCCCATCGGCGGGCGCTCCTACAATGAGCAGTTCTTC
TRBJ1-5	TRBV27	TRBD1	CASSLAGQVNQPQHF	TGTGCCAGCAGTTTAGCGGGACAGGTCAATCAGCCCCAGCATTTT
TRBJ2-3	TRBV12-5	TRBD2	CASGFWRELTDTQYF	TGTGCTAGTGGTTTTTGGCGGGAGTTGACAGATACGCAGTATTTT
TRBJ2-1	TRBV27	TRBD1	CASRTRQGVEFF	TGTGCCAGCAGAACCCGACAGGGAGTGGAGTTCTTC
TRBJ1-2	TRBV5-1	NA	CASSLAGQTTGYTF	TGCGCCAGCAGCTTGGCGGGACAAACTACTGGCTACACCTTC
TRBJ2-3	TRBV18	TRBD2	CASSPRTSGPSHSRTDTQYF	TGTGCCAGCTCACCACGGACTAGCGGGCCATCACACTCACGCACAGATACGCAGTATTTT
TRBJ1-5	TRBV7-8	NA	CASSLAGPSNQPQHF	TGTGCCAGCAGCTTAGCGGGGCCTAGCAATCAGCCCCAGCATTTT
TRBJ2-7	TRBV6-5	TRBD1	CASSYYGTERSYEQYF	TGTGCCAGCAGTTACTACGGGACAGAACGCTCCTACGAGCAGTACTTC
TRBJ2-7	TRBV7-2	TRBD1	CASSHDRGRNEQYF	TGTGCCAGCAGTCATGACAGGGGGCGCAACGAGCAGTACTTC
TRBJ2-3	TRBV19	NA	CASSATGDPADTQYF	TGTGCCAGTAGCGCCACGGGGGACCCTGCAGATACGCAGTATTTT
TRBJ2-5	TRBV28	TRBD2	CASSFSSGDQETQYF	TGTGCCAGCAGTTTTTCTAGCGGGGACCAAGAGACCCAGTACTTC
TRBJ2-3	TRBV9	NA	CASTQIADLTDTQYF	TGTGCCAGCACCCAAATAGCGGATCTCACAGATACGCAGTATTTT
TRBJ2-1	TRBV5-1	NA	CASSLGLALSSYNEQFF	TGCGCCAGCAGCTTGGGGCTAGCGCTGAGCTCCTACAATGAGCAGTTCTTC
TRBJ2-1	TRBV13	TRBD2	CASSLGSGIPNEQFF	TGTGCCAGCAGCTTGGGTAGCGGGATCCCCAATGAGCAGTTCTTC
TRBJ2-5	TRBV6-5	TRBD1	CASRTGAFPETQYF	TGTGCCAGCAGGACAGGGGCCTTCCCAGAGACCCAGTACTTC
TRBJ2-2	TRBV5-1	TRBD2	CASSLSGRETGELFF	TGCGCCAGCAGCTTGAGCGGGAGGGAGACCGGGGAGCTGTTTTTT
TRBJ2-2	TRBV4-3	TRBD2	CASSQDVAGADTGELFF	TGCGCCAGCAGCCAAGATGTAGCGGGAGCGGACACCGGGGAGCTGTTTTTT
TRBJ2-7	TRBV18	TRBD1	CASSPTGDQNEQYF	TGTGCCAGCTCACCTACAGGGGATCAAAACGAGCAGTACTTC
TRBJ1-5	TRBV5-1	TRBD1	CASSDGQGNQPQHF	TGCGCCAGCAGCGACGGACAGGGAAATCAGCCCCAGCATTTT
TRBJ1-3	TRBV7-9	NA	CASSFLTLSGNTIYF	TGTGCCAGCAGCTTCCTGACACTCTCTGGAAACACCATATATTTT
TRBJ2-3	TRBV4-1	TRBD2	CASSQTGTRTDTQYF	TGCGCCAGCAGCCAGACCGGGACTAGGACAGATACGCAGTATTTT
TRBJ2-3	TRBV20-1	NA	CSTETTYTQYF	TGCAGTACAGAGACTACTTATACGCAGTATTTT
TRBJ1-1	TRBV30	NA	CAWSVWGRTAFGEAFF	TGTGCCTGGAGTGTATGGGGCCGGACAGCTTTTGGAGAAGCTTTCTTT
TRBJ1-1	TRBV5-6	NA	CASSLGTALEAFF	TGTGCCAGCAGCTTGGGGACAGCCCTTGAAGCTTTCTTT
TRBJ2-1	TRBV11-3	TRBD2	CASSQTSGSLNEQFF	TGTGCCAGCAGCCAGACTAGCGGGAGTTTGAATGAGCAGTTCTTC
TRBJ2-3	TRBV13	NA	CASSLGGAFGDTQYF	TGTGCCAGCAGCTTAGGGGGAGCGTTTGGAGATACGCAGTATTTT
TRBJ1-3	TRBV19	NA	CASSLRNLGNTIYF	TGTGCCAGTAGTCTCAGGAACCTTGGAAACACCATATATTTT
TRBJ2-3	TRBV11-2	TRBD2	CASSLGASGSSDTQYF	TGTGCCAGCAGCTTAGGGGCTAGCGGGAGCTCAGATACGCAGTATTTT
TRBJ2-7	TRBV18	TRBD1	CASSSTNAGTVYEQYF	TGTGCCAGCTCGTCAACTAACGCCGGGACAGTCTACGAGCAGTACTTC
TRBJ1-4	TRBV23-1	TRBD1	CASMSDKRDSTTTNEKLFF	TGCGCCAGCATGAGTGATAAGAGGGACAGTACAACAACTAATGAAAAACTGTTTTTT
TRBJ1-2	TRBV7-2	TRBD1	CASSSTGGHYGYTF	TGTGCCAGCAGCTCAACAGGGGGCCACTATGGCTACACCTTC
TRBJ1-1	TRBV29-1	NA	CSVAMGGQGTEAFF	TGCAGCGTGGCTATGGGAGGCCAGGGCACTGAAGCTTTCTTT
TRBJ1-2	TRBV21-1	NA	CASSGGGYGYTF	TGTGCCAGCAGTGGGGGAGGCTATGGCTACACCTTC
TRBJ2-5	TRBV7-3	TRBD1	CASSQQGTVQETQYF	TGTGCCAGCAGCCAACAAGGGACAGTCCAAGAGACCCAGTACTTC
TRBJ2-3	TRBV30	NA	CAWGRADTQYF	TGTGCCTGGGGAAGAGCGGACACGCAGTATTTT
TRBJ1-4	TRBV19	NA	CATHLEGYEKLFF	TGTGCCACGCACCTCGAGGGTTATGAAAAACTGTTTTTT
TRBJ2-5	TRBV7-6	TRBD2	CASSRTSGKETQYF	TGTGCCAGCAGCCGGACTAGCGGGAAAGAGACCCAGTACTTC
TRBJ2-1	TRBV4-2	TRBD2	CASSHPQGAGLGVYNEQFF	TGTGCCAGCAGCCACCCGCAAGGCGCGGGACTAGGTGTCTACAATGAGCAGTTCTTC
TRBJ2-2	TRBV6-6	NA	CASSQTGSNTGELFF	TGTGCCAGCAGTCAAACAGGTTCGAACACCGGGGAGCTGTTTTTT
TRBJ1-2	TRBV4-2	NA	CASSQVGGVIYGYTF	TGTGCCAGCAGCCAAGTCGGGGGAGTGATCTATGGCTACACCTTC
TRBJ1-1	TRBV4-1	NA	CASSQEGSGGAEAFF	TGCGCCAGCAGCCAAGAGGGCTCCGGAGGGGCTGAAGCTTTCTTT
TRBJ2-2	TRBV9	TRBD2	CASTETGGVTGELFF	TGTGCCAGCACCGAGACGGGAGGGGTCACCGGGGAGCTGTTTTTT
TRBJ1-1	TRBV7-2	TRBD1	CASSTRDSTEAFF	TGTGCCAGCAGCACCCGGGACAGTACTGAAGCTTTCTTT
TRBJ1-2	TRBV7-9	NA	CASSSSLWGYTF	TGTGCCAGCAGCTCCAGTCTTTGGGGCTACACCTTC
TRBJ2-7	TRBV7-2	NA	CASSSTGYEQYF	TGTGCCAGCAGCTCGACAGGTTACGAGCAGTACTTC
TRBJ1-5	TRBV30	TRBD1	CAWGQGSNQPQHF	TGTGCCTGGGGACAGGGCAGCAATCAGCCCCAGCATTTT
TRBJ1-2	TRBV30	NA	CAWSGGNYGYTF	TGTGCCTGGAGTGGAGGGAACTATGGCTACACCTTC
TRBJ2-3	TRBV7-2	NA	CASSLGWTSGVSAF	TGTGCCAGCAGCTTAGGGTGGACATCTGGGGTCTCCGCCTTT
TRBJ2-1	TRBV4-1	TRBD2	CASSQVAGRSYNEQFF	TGCGCCAGCAGCCAAGTAGCGGGACGCTCCTACAATGAGCAGTTCTTC
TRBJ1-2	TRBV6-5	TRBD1	CASSYSAGTGIGGYTF	TGTGCCAGCAGTTATTCAGCCGGGACAGGGATAGGTGGCTACACCTTC
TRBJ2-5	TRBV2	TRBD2	CASSGEETQYF	TGTGCCTCTAGCGGTGAAGAGACCCAGTACTTC